This T cell receptor beta chain stems from a study of siplizumab effects on memory and regulatory T cells. Study outcomes and limitations: A significant reduction in alloreactive sequences traceable to unstimulated CD4+ memory cells was produced by siplizumab. It was never confirmed that proliferating Tregs from siplizumab cultures were suppressive. Treatment with siplizumab left mappable alloreactive CD4+ clones averaging roughly 70% Treg-derived, compared with over 25% in controls.

TCR templates numbering around 110,000 were assayed per sample. Sequenced by immunoSEQ multiplex PCR; TCRdb stores in-frame clones only, minus some. The sample shows some 100,000 clones, 93% of them seen only once. The CDR3 contains 13 residues. V was clipped by 2 bases and J by 4 bases, with 6 bases between them. The germline V gene has CDR1 SEHNR and CDR2 FQNEAQ (reference sequence). This clone has only a few counts. Its antigen is unknown. Sequenced input: CD8+ T cells sorted from blood. This TCR was sampled from a human donor in good health. The chain couples TRBV7-9 to TRBJ1-5; D gene ambiguous. CDR3 in amino acids: CASSLSENQPQHF. The DNA for the CDR3 is TGTGCCAGCAGCTTATCGGAAAATCAGCCCCAGCATTTT.